The next 21 T cell receptor beta chains were all read from a single sample in a study of blood T cells in healthy people across ages (dated by TCRdb to the mid-2010s). The library was built by means of 5' RACE. The sequencing machine was an Illumina HiSeq 2500. A second roughly 7 to 11 cycle PCR used a sample-barcoded 5' primer and a J-beta primer mix. Through fastp at Q25 and MiXCR, TCRdb rebuilt clones from the public reads, retaining in-frame beta chains. Merged by CDR3 protein, the rows form single entries marked with the most common genes and DNA. The sample records over 1,500,000 distinct CDR3 sequences, around half of which are singletons. The ten largest account for about 2.1% of the sample. The sequenced sample was blood. These receptors originate from a woman aged 40 to 49 in good health.

As for this clonotype: Mismatch with germline at one junction end may stem from a read error. As DNA, the CDR3 is TGCGCCGGCAGCCAAGATTGGCCAGGCCGCGGCTACACCTTC. Protein product: CAGSQDWPGRGYTF. V and J are TRBV4-3 and TRBJ1-2; D is unresolved. Germline V gene data show CDR1 as LGHNA and CDR2 as YSLEER. CDR3 length: 14 amino acids.

V and J are TRBV2 and TRBJ2-5; D remains unclear. The better agreement between TRBJ2-7 and the DNA end casts doubt on the J call. Germline V gives CDR1 SNHLY, CDR2 FYNNEI. The length of the CDR3 is 12 residues. CDR3 protein: CASSQLPYEQYF. The DNA of the CDR3 is TGTGCCAGCAGCCAGTTACCCTACGAGCAGTACTTC.

This rearrangement joins TRBV5-1 to TRBJ2-3; 9 positions match TRBD2. Germline V CDR1 and CDR2: SGHRS, YFSETQ. CDR3 size: 19 residues. The trim removed 4 bases at V and 2 bases at J, leaving 17 bases unmatched. The CDR3 protein is CASSLVAPAGGSFTDTQYF. In DNA form, the CDR3 reads TGCGCCAGCAGCCTGGTGGCCCCTGCGGGGGGGAGTTTCACAGATACGCAGTATTTT.

This clonotype was counted only a few times. The rearrangement joins TRBV6-2 or TRBV6-3 to TRBJ2-7; perhaps TRBD1 as D (6 bases). This CDR3 is 13 amino acids long. The germline V gene encodes CDR1 MNHEY and CDR2 SVGEGT. V lost 4 bases, J lost 5 bases, and 12 bases lay in between. CDR3 region: CASSSDRIHEQYF. The CDR3 DNA reads TGTGCCAGCAGTTCAGACAGGATCCACGAGCAGTACTTC.

V usage is TRBV29-1 and J usage is TRBJ1-1, with a weak D call TRBD1 (5 bases). V lost 4 bases, J lost 2 bases, and 11 bases lay in between. Germline CDR1 SQVTM, CDR2 ANQGSEA. CDR3 length: 13 residues. The DNA for the CDR3 is TGCAGCGTTGGCCATCAGGGAAACACTGAAGCTTTCTTT. Translating it yields CSVGHQGNTEAFF.

This clonotype was recorded a few times. The rearrangement links TRBV27 to TRBJ1-2; 7 positions agree with TRBD1. CDR1 is MNHEY, CDR2 SMNVEV, per germline (reference sequence). This CDR3 has 18 amino acids. Losses at the gene ends were 4 bases for V and 1 base for J; bases not matched to a gene: 15. The CDR3, as DNA: TGTGCCAGCAGTTCCAATTTGGCTCCGGGACAGCATAACTATGGCTACACCTTC. This codes for CASSSNLAPGQHNYGYTF.

The V and J genes are TRBV4-2 and TRBJ2-1; D is possibly TRBD1 (5 bases). In germline, CDR1 is LGHNA, CDR2 YNFKEQ. Trimming removed 4 bases from V and 3 bases from J, with 22 bases in between. CDR3 length equals 18 residues. CDR3 region: CASSRNLPTAGFYNEQFF. Written as DNA, the CDR3 is TGTGCCAGCAGCCGGAACCTCCCTACCGCAGGGTTCTACAATGAGCAGTTCTTC.

Only a few counts were recorded for this clonotype. The chain joins TRBV13 to TRBJ2-7; TRBD2 matches 9 bases. Germline V gene lookup returns CDR1 PRHDT and CDR2 FYEKMQ (reference sequence). The CDR3 loop spans 13 amino acids. The V segment lost 6 bases and the J segment 2 bases; nucleotides outside the gene matches: 2. Here the CDR3 reads CASRASGAYEQYF. Written as DNA, the CDR3 is TGTGCCAGCAGGGCTAGCGGGGCCTACGAGCAGTACTTC.

This clonotype was seen more than once but under ten times. A read error may produce the germline difference seen at one junction end. This sequence joins TRBV7-2 and TRBJ1-2, with TRBD1 matching 8 bases. CDR3 length: 12 amino acids. From germline, CDR1 is SGHTA and CDR2 FQGNSA. The CDR3 spells CASYRGEDGYTF. As DNA, the CDR3 is TGTGCCAGTTACAGGGGGGAAGATGGGTACACCTTC.

This clonotype was seen a handful of times. The chain couples TRBV11-2 to TRBJ2-1, with D perhaps matching TRBD1 (6 bases). Trimming cost V 5 bases and J 6 bases, with 17 bases left between them. Germline CDR1 SGHAT, CDR2 FQNNGV. This CDR3 spans 15 amino acids. The CDR3 bases are TGTGCCAGCAGCGTGGACAGTAACAGCTTCAATGAGCAGTTCTTC. Its translation is CASSVDSNSFNEQFF.

The genes are TRBV4-3 and TRBJ2-5; no definite D call. Trimming left V 1 base short and J 6 bases short, with 9 bases between. CDR1 is LGHNA, CDR2 YSLEER, per germline. The CDR3 loop spans 13 amino acids. This CDR3 reads CASSQGSPQTQYF. The CDR3 region has the DNA TGCGCCAGCAGCCAAGGGAGTCCGCAGACCCAGTACTTC.

V is TRBV7-2 and J is TRBJ2-5; maybe TRBD2 (8 bases). Germline assignment: CDR1 SGHTA and CDR2 FQGNSA. There are 20 residues in the CDR3. The V and J ends lost 1 base and 2 bases respectively, with 26 bases between them. This CDR3 reads CASSLGPTGSRGGGQETQYF. CDR3 nucleotides: TGTGCCAGCAGCTTAGGGCCGACAGGGAGTCGGGGGGGCGGTCAAGAGACCCAGTACTTC. The whole variable domain, filled in from reference TRBV7-2 and TRBJ2-5, reads GAGVSQSPSNKVTEKGKDVELRCDPISGHTALYWYRQSLGQGLEFLIYFQGNSAPDKSGLPSDRFSAERTGGSVSTLTIQRTQQEDSAVYLCASSLGPTGSRGGGQETQYFGPGTRLLVL.

This chain uses TRBV11-2 with TRBJ1-1; tentative D call: TRBD1 (6 bases). This CDR3 region has 14 residues. In germline, CDR1 is SGHAT, CDR2 FQNNGV. V shed 1 base and J shed 5 bases, with 11 bases lying between them. The CDR3 here is CASSLGGAWTEAFF. CDR3 in DNA: TGTGCCAGCAGCTTAGGGGGGGCTTGGACTGAAGCTTTCTTT.

V is TRBV5-1 and J is TRBJ1-6; no reliable D call. The germline gives CDR1 SGHRS, CDR2 YFSETQ. The CDR3 has 14 residues. V lost 0 bases to trimming and J lost 7 bases, with 8 bases between them. The DNA of the CDR3 is TGCGCCAGCAGCTTGGATCACAGAAATTCACCCCTCCACTTT. This sequence encodes CASSLDHRNSPLHF.

The chain links TRBV5-1 to TRBJ2-1, with 7 bases that match TRBD1. Germline loops: CDR1 SGHRS, CDR2 YFSETQ. Unmatched junction bases numbered 4, after V lost 1 base and J lost 9 bases. This CDR3 has 13 amino acids. CDR3 sequence (DNA): TGCGCCAGCAGCTTGCGAGGGGGCTTTGAGCAGTTCTTC. Its translation: CASSLRGGFEQFF.

J is TRBJ1-1 and V is TRBV4-2; 7 bases are shared with TRBD1. The germline gives CDR1 LGHNA, CDR2 YNFKEQ. The CDR3 has 15 amino acids. V lost 0 bases, J lost 1 base, and 2 bases stayed unmatched. The CDR3 spells CASSQEGQRNTEAFF. The DNA for the CDR3 is TGTGCCAGCAGCCAAGAGGGACAGAGGAACACTGAAGCTTTCTTT.

The V and J genes are TRBV20-1 and TRBJ2-1, with 8 bases that match TRBD1. V was clipped by 8 bases and J by 6 bases; unmatched bases: 12. Germline CDR1 DFQATT, CDR2 SNEGSKA (reference sequence). The CDR3 runs 14 residues. The CDR3 protein is CSPRGRGRSNEQFF. The CDR3 bases are TGCAGTCCCAGGGGCAGGGGGCGTAGCAATGAGCAGTTCTTC.

CDR3 protein: CSAKRGVDGYTF. The DNA for the CDR3 is TGCAGTGCCAAAAGGGGGGTGGATGGCTACACCTTC. This chain connects TRBV20-1 to TRBJ1-2, with D perhaps matching TRBD1 (6 bases). The CDR3 covers 12 residues. Germline V gene data show CDR1 as DFQATT and CDR2 as SNEGSKA (reference sequence). V lost 6 bases and J 6 bases, leaving 14 bases between the germline ends.

The genes are TRBV20-1 and TRBJ1-1; D is perhaps TRBD1 (6 bases). The CDR3 extends over 12 amino acids. The V end lost 6 bases, the J end lost 6 bases, and 14 bases lay between the germline ends. Germline CDR1 reads DFQATT; CDR2 reads SNEGSKA (reference sequence). CDR3 sequence: CSANRELSEAFF. CDR3 sequence (DNA): TGCAGTGCGAACAGGGAACTGTCTGAAGCTTTCTTT.

V usage is TRBV4-2 and J usage is TRBJ2-1, with 10 bases matching TRBD2. The V and J ends lost 1 base and 8 bases, in that order; junction bases with no gene match: 14. This CDR3 is built from 18 residues. The germline gives CDR1 LGHNA, CDR2 YNFKEQ. The CDR3: CASSQVGSGGASNYEQFF. In DNA form, the CDR3 reads TGTGCCAGCAGCCAAGTCGGCAGCGGGGGGGCAAGTAACTATGAGCAGTTCTTC.

The CDR3 region is CASSQDQRGGNTGELFF. In DNA, the CDR3 is TGTGCCAGCAGCCAAGATCAGCGGGGGGGTAACACCGGGGAGCTGTTTTTT. This sequence joins TRBV4-2 and TRBJ2-2, with 10 nucleotides matching TRBD2. Germline-derived CDR1 and CDR2 are LGHNA and YNFKEQ. This CDR3 comprises 17 residues. V dropped 0 bases and J dropped 2; count of bases not matched to a gene: 3.